This entry is about one T cell receptor beta chain. The sample originates from a study of Ad26.COV2.S vaccination and SARS-CoV-2 variants. Treatment of the sample: around 19 received Ad26.COV2.S at low or high dose, single or two shots; roughly 5 received placebo; per-sample allocation not given. Day 63 following the first vaccine or placebo injection was when the samples were taken. Its platform was an Ad26 vector, and its expressed antigen was Wuhan-strain SARS-CoV-2 spike. V lost 0 bases and J 5 bases, leaving 17 bases between the germline ends. Germline lookup yields CDR1 MNHEY and CDR2 SMNVEV (reference sequence). This CDR3 region has 16 residues. Clones were read by immunoSEQ multiplex PCR, and TCRdb kept only the in-frame ones, dropping some. Here the sample spans about 220,000 clones, approximately 87% being singletons.

This TCR derives from a person between 18 and 60 years old who received the Ad26.COV2.S COVID-19 vaccine or a placebo. The V and J genes are TRBV27 and TRBJ2-7; D may be TRBD1 (6 bases). Here the sequenced sample was peripheral blood, taken in a trial of Ad26.COV2.S vaccine versus placebo. As DNA, the CDR3 is TGTGCCAGCAGTTTATCCTGGTCTTCAGGGGCCCACGAGCAGTACTTC. Its protein product is CASSLSWSSGAHEQYF.